The entry below describes one TCR beta chain. V was pared by 5 bases and J by 4 bases, with 7 bases of the junction left unmatched. The germline gives CDR1 SGHTA, CDR2 FQGNSA. The CDR3 runs 14 residues. Reverse transcription of roughly 0.5 to 1 ug RNA was carried out with random hexamers. Each CDR3 protein gets one entry after TCRdb re-called the immunoSEQ multiplex PCR reads with MiXCR. The top ten hold roughly 0.16% of the sample, which has 70,000 to 75,000 distinct CDR3 sequences, around 93% seen once. This specimen comes from a study of CD8 T cells in Susac syndrome. The sample consisted of CD4+ T cells from PBMCs. This TCR was recovered from a human donor with Susac syndrome. The chain employs TRBV7-2 and TRBJ2-5; 7 bases align to TRBD1. The CDR3 region is CASSHDRDAETQYF. CDR3 sequence (DNA): TGTGCCAGCAGCCATGACAGGGACGCAGAGACCCAGTACTTC. The full variable domain, with the rest looked up from reference TRBV7-2 and TRBJ2-5, is GAGVSQSPSNKVTEKGKDVELRCDPISGHTALYWYRQSLGQGLEFLIYFQGNSAPDKSGLPSDRFSAERTGGSVSTLTIQRTQQEDSAVYLCASSHDRDAETQYFGPGTRLLVL.